This T cell receptor (beta chain) was captured in a study of PD-1 and CTLA-4 blockade in melanoma. Trimming took off 4 bases at V and 0 bases at J, with 19 bases between the two ends. The CDR3 is 17 residues long. The germline V gene encodes CDR1 SGDLS and CDR2 YYNGEE. Profiling relied on immunoSEQ multiplex PCR, and the TCRdb table lists in-frame clones only, not all of them. Of about 16,000 clones detected, approximately 63% appear once; the ten largest clones hold 11% to 15%. This clone appeared a single time. The receptor was isolated from a human donor with melanoma. The source was CD8+ T cells from peripheral blood, collected from a patient given anti-PD-1 treatment. The V gene is TRBV9, the J gene TRBJ1-2, with D possibly being TRBD1 (5 bases). In DNA form, the CDR3 reads TGTGCCAGCAGCCCCCACAAGGGGCTTACAGCTAACTATGGCTACACCTTC. Amino acids: CASSPHKGLTANYGYTF.